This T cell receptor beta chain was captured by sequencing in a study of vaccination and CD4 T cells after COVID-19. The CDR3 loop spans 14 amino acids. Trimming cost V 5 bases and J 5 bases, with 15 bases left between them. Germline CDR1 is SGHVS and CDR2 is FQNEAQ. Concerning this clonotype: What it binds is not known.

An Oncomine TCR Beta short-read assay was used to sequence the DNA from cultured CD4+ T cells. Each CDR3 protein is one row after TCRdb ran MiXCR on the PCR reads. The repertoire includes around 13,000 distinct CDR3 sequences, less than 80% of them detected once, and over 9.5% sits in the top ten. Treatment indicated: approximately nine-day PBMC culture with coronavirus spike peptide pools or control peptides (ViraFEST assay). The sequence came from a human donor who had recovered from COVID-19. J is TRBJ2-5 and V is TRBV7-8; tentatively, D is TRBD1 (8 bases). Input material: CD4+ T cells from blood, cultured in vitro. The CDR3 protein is CASSTGQGGETQYF. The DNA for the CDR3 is TGTGCCAGCAGCACCGGACAGGGAGGGGAGACCCAGTACTTC.